This TCR beta chain is from a study of early T cells in non-severe SARS-CoV-2 infection. Tagging with unique molecular identifiers was applied to individual cDNA molecules. TCRdb re-analysed the 5' RACE reads in MiXCR, keeping a single row per CDR3 protein. The sample contains around 83,000 distinct CDR3 sequences, under 11% of which appear only once. The sequence was obtained from an adult who was a healthcare worker with PCR-confirmed SARS-CoV-2 infection or an uninfected control (not recorded which). Here the sequenced sample was whole blood, taken at baseline.

CDR3 nucleotides: TGCAGTGAGGTCGGCGGAGGGACTACTAGTTCACCCCTCCACTTT. It codes for CSEVGGGTTSSPLHF. This chain connects TRBV20-1 to TRBJ1-6; D might be TRBD1 (5 bases). CDR1 is DFQATT, CDR2 SNEGSKA, per germline (reference sequence). Trimming pared 7 bases from V and 9 bases from J, leaving 22 bases between. The CDR3 length is 15 residues.